The rows below give T cell receptor beta chains drawn from one sample of a study of T cells after posttransplantation cyclophosphamide. Clones were read by immunoSEQ multiplex PCR, and TCRdb kept only the in-frame ones, dropping some. The table has 30,000 to 45,000 clones, roughly 78% seen once. Sequences were derived from CD4+ T cells sorted from blood, sampled 1,700 to 2,000 days after a stem cell transplant with posttransplant cyclophosphamide. All receptors derive from a female patient aged 40 to 55 who received an allogeneic stem cell transplant from a related donor, was CMV-positive, and had no GVHD. Some T cells may have originated in the graft donor. CDR3s include the opening cysteine and the closing phenylalanine or tryptophan. The D gene is left open where the match is weak. Size tells how often a clone was seen (once, few, many) or the class of an expanded clone, and some rows leave it out.

CDR3 DNA: TGTGCCAGCCCCGACAGGGAAGAAGCTTTCTTT; CDR3 protein: CASPDREEAFF; V gene: TRBV25-1; clone size: few; D gene: TRBD1; J gene: TRBJ1-1
CDR3 DNA: TGTGCCAGCAGCCAAGCGAGGCGGGGATACACTGAAGCTTTCTTT; CDR3 protein: CASSQARRGYTEAFF; V gene: TRBV14; clone size: .; D gene: .; J gene: TRBJ1-1
CDR3 DNA: TGTGCCGGGGGCGGGGGGCGTACCGGGGAGCTGTTTTTT; CDR3 protein: CAGGGGRTGELFF; V gene: TRBV7-2; clone size: once; D gene: TRBD2; J gene: TRBJ2-2
CDR3 DNA: TGCCTAGGGAGGGGCAAAATCCCCCCGGATACGCAGTATTTT; CDR3 protein: CLGRGKIPPDTQYF; V gene: TRBV5-1; clone size: .; D gene: TRBD2; J gene: TRBJ2-3
CDR3 DNA: TGTGCCAGCACCAGGGACAGGGTCGGGTCGTTAGGTGGAATGAACACTGAAGCTTTCTTT; CDR3 protein: CASTRDRVGSLGGMNTEAFF; V gene: TRBV21-1; clone size: .; D gene: .; J gene: TRBJ1-1
CDR3 DNA: TGTGCCACCGCCCCAGGGACAACATCTAGCACAGATACGCAGTATTTT; CDR3 protein: CATAPGTTSSTDTQYF; V gene: TRBV10-3; clone size: .; D gene: .; J gene: TRBJ2-3
CDR3 DNA: TGCGCCAGCAGCTCCCAACCATCGACTAGCGGGGGCTGGAATGAGCAGTTCTTC; CDR3 protein: CASSSQPSTSGGWNEQFF; V gene: TRBV5-1; clone size: .; D gene: TRBD2; J gene: TRBJ2-1
CDR3 DNA: TGTGCCAGCAGTTTACCCGGGACACTTTACGAGCAGTACTTC; CDR3 protein: CASSLPGTLYEQYF; V gene: TRBV28; clone size: .; D gene: .; J gene: TRBJ2-7
CDR3 DNA: TGCGCCAGCAGACCGGGGGGTTTTCCCTACGAGCAGTACTTC; CDR3 protein: CASRPGGFPYEQYF; V gene: TRBV5-1; clone size: .; D gene: TRBD2; J gene: TRBJ2-7
CDR3 DNA: TGTGCCAGTAATGCAGGGGGGATTGACTATGGCTACACCTTC; CDR3 protein: CASNAGGIDYGYTF; V gene: TRBV19; clone size: .; D gene: TRBD1; J gene: TRBJ1-2
CDR3 DNA: TGCGCCAGCAGCTTTAGCGGGGGGAGTAGCACAGATACGCAGTATTTT; CDR3 protein: CASSFSGGSSTDTQYF; V gene: TRBV5-1; clone size: few; D gene: TRBD2; J gene: TRBJ2-3
CDR3 DNA: TGTGCCAGCAGATCCTACGAAAAACTGTTTTTT; CDR3 protein: CASRSYEKLFF; V gene: TRBV6-5; clone size: .; D gene: .; J gene: TRBJ1-4
CDR3 DNA: TGTGCCAGCAGTTACTCGAAGTGGGCAACCGGGGAGCTGTTTTTT; CDR3 protein: CASSYSKWATGELFF; V gene: TRBV6-5; clone size: .; D gene: .; J gene: TRBJ2-2
CDR3 DNA: TGTGCCAGCAGCTCCCTCCTTGGGACAGTGCATGAAGCTTTCTTT; CDR3 protein: CASSSLLGTVHEAFF; V gene: TRBV7-2; clone size: .; D gene: TRBD1; J gene: TRBJ1-1
CDR3 DNA: TGTGCCAGCTCACCCGGACAGAAGAACACCGGGGAGCTGTTTTTT; CDR3 protein: CASSPGQKNTGELFF; V gene: TRBV18; clone size: .; D gene: .; J gene: TRBJ2-2
CDR3 DNA: TGTGCCAGCACTCCCCGGGGGGGGCCCACAGATACGCAGTATTTT; CDR3 protein: CASTPRGGPTDTQYF; V gene: TRBV13; clone size: .; D gene: TRBD2; J gene: TRBJ2-3
CDR3 DNA: TGTGCCAGCAGCTTAAACAGCTATGAAGCTTTCTTT; CDR3 protein: CASSLNSYEAFF; V gene: TRBV7-9; clone size: .; D gene: .; J gene: TRBJ1-1
CDR3 DNA: TGTGCCAGCAGCTTGGGCAGCGGTGGGGGGGAGACCCAGTACTTC; CDR3 protein: CASSLGSGGGETQYF; V gene: TRBV5-4; clone size: .; D gene: .; J gene: TRBJ2-5
CDR3 DNA: TGTGCCAGCAGGGAGACAGGGAACACTGAAGCTTTCTTT; CDR3 protein: CASRETGNTEAFF; V gene: TRBV6-5; clone size: .; D gene: .; J gene: TRBJ1-1
CDR3 DNA: TGCGCCAGCAGCTTCGGACTAGCGGGGGCCACTAGCACAGATACGCAGTATTTT; CDR3 protein: CASSFGLAGATSTDTQYF; V gene: TRBV5-1; clone size: .; D gene: TRBD2; J gene: TRBJ2-3
CDR3 DNA: TGTGCCAGCAGCCGGACAGGGGTGTACTTC; CDR3 protein: CASSRTGVYF; V gene: TRBV2; clone size: .; D gene: TRBD1; J gene: TRBJ2-5
CDR3 DNA: TGTGCCAGCAGCTTCCCTAGCGGGGGGGTTCGAGAGCAGTACTTC; CDR3 protein: CASSFPSGGVREQYF; V gene: TRBV5-4; clone size: .; D gene: TRBD2; J gene: TRBJ2-7
CDR3 DNA: TGCGCCAGCTCCCCTAGAGGCCTAGCGGGGGGGTTTTGGACAGATACGCAGTATTTT; CDR3 protein: CASSPRGLAGGFWTDTQYF; V gene: TRBV10-2; clone size: .; D gene: TRBD2; J gene: TRBJ2-3
CDR3 DNA: TGTGCCAGCAGCGTAAATGAGGGAAACACCATATATTTT; CDR3 protein: CASSVNEGNTIYF; V gene: TRBV9; clone size: .; D gene: .; J gene: TRBJ1-3
CDR3 DNA: TGTGCCAGCAGCTCTGCGGGACAGCCTAATGAAAAACTGTTTTTT; CDR3 protein: CASSSAGQPNEKLFF; V gene: TRBV7-8; clone size: .; D gene: TRBD1; J gene: TRBJ1-4
CDR3 DNA: TGTGCCAGCCGATTACTCAGGGGAGCTTTGCACACTGAAGCTTTCTTT; CDR3 protein: CASRLLRGALHTEAFF; V gene: TRBV27; clone size: .; D gene: .; J gene: TRBJ1-1
CDR3 DNA: TGTGCCAGCAGCCCGACGACAGGCCCCTACGAGCAGTACTTC; CDR3 protein: CASSPTTGPYEQYF; V gene: TRBV7-2; clone size: .; D gene: .; J gene: TRBJ2-7
CDR3 DNA: TGTGCCAGCAGTGAAGCGCGGCCCCCAACCGGGGAGCTGTTTTTT; CDR3 protein: CASSEARPPTGELFF; V gene: TRBV6-1; clone size: .; D gene: .; J gene: TRBJ2-2
CDR3 DNA: TGTGCCAGCAGCGGGGGACGGACAGGGCCATTGAAAGGGGGGAGTGAGCGAACGCAGTATTTT; CDR3 protein: CASSGGRTGPLKGGSERTQYF; V gene: TRBV7-3; clone size: .; D gene: TRBD1; J gene: TRBJ2-3
CDR3 DNA: TGTGCCAGCAGCGGGACAGGGGGGTTAATCAAGCCCCAGCATTTT; CDR3 protein: CASSGTGGLIKPQHF; V gene: TRBV7-2; clone size: .; D gene: TRBD1; J gene: TRBJ1-5
CDR3 DNA: TGTGCCAGTAGTATAGGGAGTGCAGATACGCAGTATTTT; CDR3 protein: CASSIGSADTQYF; V gene: TRBV19; clone size: .; D gene: .; J gene: TRBJ2-3
CDR3 DNA: TGTGCCAGCAGTCGACAGCCTTCCTATGGCTACACCTTC; CDR3 protein: CASSRQPSYGYTF; V gene: TRBV6-6; clone size: once; D gene: .; J gene: TRBJ1-2
CDR3 DNA: TGCGCCAGCAGCTTGGCCGGTCAGGGGGTCATGCGCGTCTACGAGCAGTACTTC; CDR3 protein: CASSLAGQGVMRVYEQYF; V gene: TRBV5-1; clone size: .; D gene: TRBD1; J gene: TRBJ2-7
CDR3 DNA: TGTGCCAGTAGTTGGCGGCATCCAGAGACCCAGTACTTC; CDR3 protein: CASSWRHPETQYF; V gene: TRBV19; clone size: few; D gene: .; J gene: TRBJ2-5
CDR3 DNA: TGCGCCAGCGACCCAGGACAGGGGCCCACCGGGGAGCTGTTTTTT; CDR3 protein: CASDPGQGPTGELFF; V gene: TRBV5-1; clone size: .; D gene: TRBD1; J gene: TRBJ2-2
CDR3 DNA: TGTGCCAGCAGCGTACCTCCCGACACAAACACCATATATTTT; CDR3 protein: CASSVPPDTNTIYF; V gene: TRBV9; clone size: .; D gene: .; J gene: TRBJ1-3
CDR3 DNA: TGTGCCAGCAGCGCAAACAGGGCAAAGTCCTACGAGCAGTACTTC; CDR3 protein: CASSANRAKSYEQYF; V gene: TRBV11-2; clone size: .; D gene: .; J gene: TRBJ2-7
CDR3 DNA: TGCGCCAGCAGCTTGGTGTCCCGGAGCACCTACGGGCAGTACTTC; CDR3 protein: CASSLVSRSTYGQYF; V gene: TRBV5-1; clone size: .; D gene: .; J gene: TRBJ2-7
CDR3 DNA: TGTGCCAGCTCACCACCTGCGACTTATAATACCGGGGAGCTGTTTTTT; CDR3 protein: CASSPPATYNTGELFF; V gene: TRBV18; clone size: many; D gene: .; J gene: TRBJ2-2
CDR3 DNA: TGTGCCAGCAGCTTGGGGAGCGGGGGGGATGTGGATACGCAGTATTTT; CDR3 protein: CASSLGSGGDVDTQYF; V gene: TRBV11-3; clone size: .; D gene: TRBD2; J gene: TRBJ2-3
CDR3 DNA: TGTGCCAGCAGGGGGGGGCCCGTTCCCCAGCATTTT; CDR3 protein: CASRGGPVPQHF; V gene: TRBV28; clone size: once; D gene: .; J gene: TRBJ1-5
CDR3 DNA: TGTGCCAGCTGGCTGGGGGGAGGGGAGGACTATGGCTACACCTTC; CDR3 protein: CASWLGGGEDYGYTF; V gene: TRBV5-4; clone size: .; D gene: .; J gene: TRBJ1-2
CDR3 DNA: TGTGCCAGCAGCCGACCTGGGGGGGGAGCCTACGAGCAGTACTTC; CDR3 protein: CASSRPGGGAYEQYF; V gene: TRBV7-2; clone size: .; D gene: TRBD2; J gene: TRBJ2-7
CDR3 DNA: TGTGCCAGCAGCTTAGGCAGGGATCAGCCCCAGCATTTT; CDR3 protein: CASSLGRDQPQHF; V gene: TRBV7-9; clone size: .; D gene: .; J gene: TRBJ1-5
CDR3 DNA: TGTGCCAGCAGTGAAAAAGACAGAGCCCTAAATGGCTACACCTTC; CDR3 protein: CASSEKDRALNGYTF; V gene: TRBV6-1; clone size: .; D gene: .; J gene: TRBJ1-2